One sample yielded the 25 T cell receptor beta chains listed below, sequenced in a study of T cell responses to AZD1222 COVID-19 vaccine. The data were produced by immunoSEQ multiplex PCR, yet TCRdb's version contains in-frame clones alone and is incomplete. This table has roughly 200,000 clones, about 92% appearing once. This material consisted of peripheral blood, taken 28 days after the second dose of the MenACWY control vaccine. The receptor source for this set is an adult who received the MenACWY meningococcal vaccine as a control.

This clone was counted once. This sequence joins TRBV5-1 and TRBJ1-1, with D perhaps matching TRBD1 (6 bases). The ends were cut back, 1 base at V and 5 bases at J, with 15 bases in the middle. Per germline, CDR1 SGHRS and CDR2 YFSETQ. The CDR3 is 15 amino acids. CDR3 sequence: CASSLSAVRGTEAFF. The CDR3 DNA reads TGCGCCAGCAGCTTGAGTGCGGTGAGGGGGACTGAAGCTTTCTTT.

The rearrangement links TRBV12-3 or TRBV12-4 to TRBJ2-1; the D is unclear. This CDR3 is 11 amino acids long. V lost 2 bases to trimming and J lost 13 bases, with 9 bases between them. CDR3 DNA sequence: TGTGCCAGCAGTTTAACCCTACTCCAGTTCTTC. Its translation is CASSLTLLQFF.

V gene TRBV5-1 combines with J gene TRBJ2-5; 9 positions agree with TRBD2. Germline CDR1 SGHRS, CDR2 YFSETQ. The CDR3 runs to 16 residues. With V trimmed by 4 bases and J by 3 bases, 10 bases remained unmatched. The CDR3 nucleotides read TGCGCCAGCAGCCCCCGTTCGACTAGCGGCAAAGAGACCCAGTACTTC. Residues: CASSPRSTSGKETQYF.

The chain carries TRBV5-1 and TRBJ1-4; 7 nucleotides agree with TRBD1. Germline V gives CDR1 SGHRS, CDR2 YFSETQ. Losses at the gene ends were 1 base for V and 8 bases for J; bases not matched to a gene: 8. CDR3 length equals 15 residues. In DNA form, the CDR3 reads TGCGCCAGCAGCTTGTCGAGGGGGCGAGGAGAAAAACTGTTTTTT. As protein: CASSLSRGRGEKLFF.

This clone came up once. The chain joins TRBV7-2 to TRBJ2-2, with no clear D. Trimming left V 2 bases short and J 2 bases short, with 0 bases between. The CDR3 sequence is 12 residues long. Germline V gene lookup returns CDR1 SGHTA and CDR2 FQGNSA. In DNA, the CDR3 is TGTGCCAGCAGCTTAAACACCGGGGAGCTGTTTTTT. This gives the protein CASSLNTGELFF.

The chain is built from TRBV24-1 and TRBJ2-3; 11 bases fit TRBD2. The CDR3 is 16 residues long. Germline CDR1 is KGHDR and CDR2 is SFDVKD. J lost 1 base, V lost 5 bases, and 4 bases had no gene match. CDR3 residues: CATSARLAGRTDTQYF. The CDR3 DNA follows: TGTGCCACCAGTGCTCGACTAGCGGGGCGCACAGATACGCAGTATTTT.

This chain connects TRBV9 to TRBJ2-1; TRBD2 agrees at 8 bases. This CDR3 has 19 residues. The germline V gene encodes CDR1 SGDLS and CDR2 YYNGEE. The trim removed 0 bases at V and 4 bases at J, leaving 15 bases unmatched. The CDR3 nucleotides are TGTGCCAGCAGCGTAGGAGCTAGCGGGTTCACGTCCCTGTACAATGAGCAGTTCTTC. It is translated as CASSVGASGFTSLYNEQFF.

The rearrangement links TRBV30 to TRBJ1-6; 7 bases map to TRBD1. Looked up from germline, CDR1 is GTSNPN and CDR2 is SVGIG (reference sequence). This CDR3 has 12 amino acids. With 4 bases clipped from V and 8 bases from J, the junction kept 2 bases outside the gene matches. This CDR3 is CAWNTGDSPLHF. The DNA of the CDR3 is TGTGCCTGGAATACAGGGGATTCACCCCTCCACTTT.

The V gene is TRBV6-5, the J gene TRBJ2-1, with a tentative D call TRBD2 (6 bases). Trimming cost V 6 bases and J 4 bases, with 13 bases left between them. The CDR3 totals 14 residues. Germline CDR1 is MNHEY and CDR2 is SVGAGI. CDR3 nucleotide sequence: TGTGCCAGCAGCCCCCGGGACTTTTACAATGAGCAGTTCTTC. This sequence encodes CASSPRDFYNEQFF.

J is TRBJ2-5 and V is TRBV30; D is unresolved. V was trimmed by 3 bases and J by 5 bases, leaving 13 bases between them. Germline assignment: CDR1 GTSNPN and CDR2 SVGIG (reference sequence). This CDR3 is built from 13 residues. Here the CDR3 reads CAWSRDVAETQYF. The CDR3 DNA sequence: TGTGCCTGGAGCCGCGACGTCGCCGAGACCCAGTACTTC.

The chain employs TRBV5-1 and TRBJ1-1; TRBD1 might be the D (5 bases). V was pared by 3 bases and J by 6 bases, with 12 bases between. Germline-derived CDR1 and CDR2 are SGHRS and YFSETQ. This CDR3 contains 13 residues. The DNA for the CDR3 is TGCGCCAGCAGCTCCGAGACAGAGGCTGAAGCTTTCTTT. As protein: CASSSETEAEAFF.

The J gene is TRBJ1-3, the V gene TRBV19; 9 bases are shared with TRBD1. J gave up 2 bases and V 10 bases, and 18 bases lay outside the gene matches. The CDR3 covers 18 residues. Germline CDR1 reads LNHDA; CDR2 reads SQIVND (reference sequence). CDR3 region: CATSRTTTGGNAGNTIYF. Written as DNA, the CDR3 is TGTGCCACGAGCCGGACGACGACAGGGGGAAACGCTGGAAACACCATATATTTT. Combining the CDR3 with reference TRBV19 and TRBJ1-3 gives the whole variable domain DGGITQSPKYLFRKEGQNVTLSCEQNLNHDAMYWYRQDPGQGLRLIYYSQIVNDFQKGDIAEGYSVSREKKESFPLTVTSAQKNPTAFYLCATSRTTTGGNAGNTIYFGEGSWLTVV.

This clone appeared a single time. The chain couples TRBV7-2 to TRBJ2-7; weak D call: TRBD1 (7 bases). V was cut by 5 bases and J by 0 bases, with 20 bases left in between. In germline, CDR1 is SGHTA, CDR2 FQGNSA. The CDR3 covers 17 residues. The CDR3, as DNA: TGTGCCAGCAGCGGAGAAGGTGCAGGGGGGTTCTCCTACGAGCAGTACTTC. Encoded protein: CASSGEGAGGFSYEQYF.

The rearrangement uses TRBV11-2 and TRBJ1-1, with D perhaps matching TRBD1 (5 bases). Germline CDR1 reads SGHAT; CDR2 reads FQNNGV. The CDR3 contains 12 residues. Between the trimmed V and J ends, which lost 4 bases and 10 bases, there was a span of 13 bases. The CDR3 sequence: CASSYDRGLAFF. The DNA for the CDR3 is TGTGCCAGCAGCTATGACCGGGGGTTAGCTTTCTTT.

The CDR3 reads CASSLDRAGPGYTF. The CDR3 DNA is TGTGCCAGCAGCTTAGATCGGGCAGGGCCGGGCTACACCTTC. The rearrangement uses TRBV11-2 and TRBJ1-2; TRBD1 is a possible D gene (5 bases). With 0 bases removed from V and 8 bases from J, the gap between germline ends came to 13 bases. CDR1 and CDR2 (germline): SGHAT, FQNNGV. The CDR3 length is 14 residues.

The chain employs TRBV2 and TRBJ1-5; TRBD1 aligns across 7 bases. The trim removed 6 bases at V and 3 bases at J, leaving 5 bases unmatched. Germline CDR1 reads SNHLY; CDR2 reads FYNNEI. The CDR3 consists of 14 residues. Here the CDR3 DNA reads TGTGCCAGCAGACGCGACAGGGCCAATCAGCCCCAGCATTTT. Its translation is CASRRDRANQPQHF. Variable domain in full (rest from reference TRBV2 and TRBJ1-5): EPEVTQTPSHQVTQMGQEVILRCVPISNHLYFYWYRQILGQKVEFLVSFYNNEISEKSEIFDDQFSVERPDGSNFTLKIRSTKLEDSAMYFCASRRDRANQPQHFGDGTRLSIL.

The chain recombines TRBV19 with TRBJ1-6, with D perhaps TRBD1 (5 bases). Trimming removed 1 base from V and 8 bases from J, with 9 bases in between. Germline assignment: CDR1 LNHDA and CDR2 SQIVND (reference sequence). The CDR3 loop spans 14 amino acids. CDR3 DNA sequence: TGTGCCAGTAGTATAGGGCAGGGATATTCACCCCTCCACTTT. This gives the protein CASSIGQGYSPLHF.

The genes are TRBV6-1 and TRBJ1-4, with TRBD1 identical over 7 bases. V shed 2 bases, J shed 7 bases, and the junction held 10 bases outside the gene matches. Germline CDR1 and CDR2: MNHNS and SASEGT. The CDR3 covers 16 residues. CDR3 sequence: CASSESQRGRSEKLFF. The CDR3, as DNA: TGTGCCAGCAGTGAAAGTCAGAGGGGGCGCTCTGAAAAACTGTTTTTT.

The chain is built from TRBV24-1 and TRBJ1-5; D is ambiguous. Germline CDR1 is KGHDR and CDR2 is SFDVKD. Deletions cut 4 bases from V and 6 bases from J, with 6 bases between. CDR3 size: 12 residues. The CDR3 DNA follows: TGTGCCACCAGTGAATATTCTCAGCCCCAGCATTTT. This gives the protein CATSEYSQPQHF.

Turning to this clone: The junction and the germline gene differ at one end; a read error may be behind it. CDR3 loop: CARSEEGGGLLRLNTEAFF. CDR3 in DNA: TGTGCCCGCAGTGAAGAAGGGGGGGGGCTGCTTCGTCTGAACACTGAAGCTTTCTTT. This chain uses TRBV6-1 with TRBJ1-1; TRBD1 is a possible D gene (6 bases). The CDR3 loop spans 19 amino acids. Per the germline V gene, CDR1 is MNHNS and CDR2 is SASEGT.

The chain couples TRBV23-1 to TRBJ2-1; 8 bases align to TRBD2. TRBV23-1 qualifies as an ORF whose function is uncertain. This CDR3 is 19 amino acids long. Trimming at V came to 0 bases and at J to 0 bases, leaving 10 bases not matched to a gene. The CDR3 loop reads CASSQSRASGRSSYNEQFF. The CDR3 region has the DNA TGCGCCAGCAGTCAATCGCGGGCTAGCGGGCGTAGCTCCTACAATGAGCAGTTCTTC.

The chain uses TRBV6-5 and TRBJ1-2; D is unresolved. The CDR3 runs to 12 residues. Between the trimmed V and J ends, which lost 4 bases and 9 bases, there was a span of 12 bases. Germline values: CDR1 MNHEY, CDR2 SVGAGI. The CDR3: CASSSPSGSYTF. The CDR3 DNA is TGTGCCAGCAGTTCGCCCTCCGGCAGCTACACCTTC.

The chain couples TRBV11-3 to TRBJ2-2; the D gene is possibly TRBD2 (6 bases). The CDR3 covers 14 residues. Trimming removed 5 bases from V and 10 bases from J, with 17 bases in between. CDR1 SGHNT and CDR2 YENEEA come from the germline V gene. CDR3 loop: CASSPGASVEELFF. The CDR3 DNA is TGTGCCAGCAGCCCCGGGGCTAGCGTTGAGGAGCTGTTTTTT.

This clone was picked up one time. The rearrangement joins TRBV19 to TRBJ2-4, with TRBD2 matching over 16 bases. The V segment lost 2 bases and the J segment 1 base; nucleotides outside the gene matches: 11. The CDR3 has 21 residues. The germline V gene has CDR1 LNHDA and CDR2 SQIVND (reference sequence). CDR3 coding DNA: TGTGCCAGTAGTATACCGTACTCCGGGACTAGCGGGAGGGCCGCCAAAAACATTCAGTACTTC. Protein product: CASSIPYSGTSGRAAKNIQYF.

The CDR3 DNA follows: TGTGCCAGTAGTACAGACAGGGGCCATAACTATGGCTACACCTTC. It is translated as CASSTDRGHNYGYTF. The gene calls are TRBV19 and TRBJ1-2, with 8 bases aligning to TRBD1. Germline-derived CDR1 and CDR2 are LNHDA and SQIVND (reference sequence). CDR3 length equals 15 residues. With V trimmed by 4 bases and J by 1 base, 5 bases remained unmatched.